This T cell receptor beta chain came from a study of blood T cell repertoires in COVID-19. Sequencing was performed with immunoSEQ multiplex PCR; in TCRdb, only in-frame clones are kept and a portion is missing. In the table there are about 220,000 clones, around 80% of which are singletons. This sequence was found in a man aged 50 to 59 with active or convalescent COVID-19. Material: peripheral blood.

CDR3 loop: CASMIGESAETQYF. The CDR3 region has the DNA TGCGCCAGCATGATTGGAGAAAGCGCTGAGACCCAGTACTTC. The V and J genes are TRBV4-3 and TRBJ2-5; D is unclear. CDR3 length: 14 amino acids. Germline CDR1 is LGHNA and CDR2 is YSLEER. Trimming took 7 bases from V and 5 from J, leaving 17 bases between them.